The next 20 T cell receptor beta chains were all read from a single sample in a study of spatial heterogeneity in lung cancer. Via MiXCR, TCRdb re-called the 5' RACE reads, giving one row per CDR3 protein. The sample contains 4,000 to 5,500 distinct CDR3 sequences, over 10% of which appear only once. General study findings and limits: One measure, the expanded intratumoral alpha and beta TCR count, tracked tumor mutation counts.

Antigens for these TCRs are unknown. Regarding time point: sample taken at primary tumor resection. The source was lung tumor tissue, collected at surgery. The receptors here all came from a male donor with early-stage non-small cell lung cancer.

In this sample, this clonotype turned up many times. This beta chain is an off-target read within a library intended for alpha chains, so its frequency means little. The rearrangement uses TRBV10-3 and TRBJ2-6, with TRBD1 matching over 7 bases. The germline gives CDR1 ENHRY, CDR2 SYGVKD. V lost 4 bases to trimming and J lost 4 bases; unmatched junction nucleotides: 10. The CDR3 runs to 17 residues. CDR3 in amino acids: CAISGVRGSEGANVLTF. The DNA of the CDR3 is TGTGCCATCAGTGGTGTCAGGGGGAGTGAGGGGGCCAACGTCCTGACTTTC.

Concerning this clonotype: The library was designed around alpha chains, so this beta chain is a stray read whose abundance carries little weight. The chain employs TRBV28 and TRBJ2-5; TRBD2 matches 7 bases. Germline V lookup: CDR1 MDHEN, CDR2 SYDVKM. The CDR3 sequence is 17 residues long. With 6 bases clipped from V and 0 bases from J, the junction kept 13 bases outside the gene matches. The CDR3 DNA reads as TGTGCCAGCAGCCCTATGCGGGGGACGGATGACCAAGAGACCCAGTACTTC. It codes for CASSPMRGTDDQETQYF.

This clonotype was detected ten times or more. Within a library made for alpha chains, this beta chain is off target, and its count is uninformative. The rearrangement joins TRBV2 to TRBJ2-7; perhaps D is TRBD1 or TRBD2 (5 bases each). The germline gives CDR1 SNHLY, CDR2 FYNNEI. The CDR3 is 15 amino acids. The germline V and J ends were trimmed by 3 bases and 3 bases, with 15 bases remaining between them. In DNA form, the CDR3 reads TGTGCCAGCAGTGACCCCCGGGACGGAATCTACGAGCAGTACTTC. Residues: CASSDPRDGIYEQYF.

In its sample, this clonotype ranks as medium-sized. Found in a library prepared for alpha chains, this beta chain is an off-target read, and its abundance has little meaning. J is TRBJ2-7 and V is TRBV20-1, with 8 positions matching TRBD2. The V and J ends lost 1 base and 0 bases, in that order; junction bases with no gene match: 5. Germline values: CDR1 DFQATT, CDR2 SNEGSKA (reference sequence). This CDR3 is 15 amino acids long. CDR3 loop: CSARGLAGSSYEQYF. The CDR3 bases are TGCAGTGCTAGAGGTTTAGCGGGGAGCTCCTACGAGCAGTACTTC.

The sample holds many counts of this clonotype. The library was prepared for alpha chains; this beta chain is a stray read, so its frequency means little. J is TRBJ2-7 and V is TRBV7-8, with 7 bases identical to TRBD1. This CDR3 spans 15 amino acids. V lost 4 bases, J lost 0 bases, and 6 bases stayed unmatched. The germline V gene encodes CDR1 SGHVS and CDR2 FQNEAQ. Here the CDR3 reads CASSSRGGSSYEQYF. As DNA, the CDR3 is TGTGCCAGCAGCTCCCGAGGGGGCAGCTCCTACGAGCAGTACTTC.

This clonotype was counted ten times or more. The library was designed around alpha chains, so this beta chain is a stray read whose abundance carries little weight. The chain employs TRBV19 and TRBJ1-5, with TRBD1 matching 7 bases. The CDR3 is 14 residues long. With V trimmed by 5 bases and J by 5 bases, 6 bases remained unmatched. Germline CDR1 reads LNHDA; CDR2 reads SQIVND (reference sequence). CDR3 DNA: TGTGCCAGTAGTTCTCGACAGGGCCATCAGCCCCAGCATTTT. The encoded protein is CASSSRQGHQPQHF.

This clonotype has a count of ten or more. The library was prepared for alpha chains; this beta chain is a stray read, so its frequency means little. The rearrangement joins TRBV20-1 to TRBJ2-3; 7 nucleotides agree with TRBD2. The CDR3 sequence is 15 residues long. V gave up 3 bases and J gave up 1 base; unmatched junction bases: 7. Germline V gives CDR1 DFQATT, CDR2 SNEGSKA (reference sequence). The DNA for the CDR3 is TGCAGTGCTAGTTCGAGCGGGATGGGCACAGATACGCAGTATTTT. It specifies CSASSSGMGTDTQYF.

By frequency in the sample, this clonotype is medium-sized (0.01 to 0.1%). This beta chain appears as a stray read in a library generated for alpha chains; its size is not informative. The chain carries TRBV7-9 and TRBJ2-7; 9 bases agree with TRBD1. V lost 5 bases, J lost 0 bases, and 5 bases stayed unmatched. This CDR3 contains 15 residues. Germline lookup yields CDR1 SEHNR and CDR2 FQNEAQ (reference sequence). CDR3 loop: CASSQDRGSSYEQYF. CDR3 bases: TGTGCCAGCAGCCAGGACAGGGGCAGCTCCTACGAGCAGTACTTC.

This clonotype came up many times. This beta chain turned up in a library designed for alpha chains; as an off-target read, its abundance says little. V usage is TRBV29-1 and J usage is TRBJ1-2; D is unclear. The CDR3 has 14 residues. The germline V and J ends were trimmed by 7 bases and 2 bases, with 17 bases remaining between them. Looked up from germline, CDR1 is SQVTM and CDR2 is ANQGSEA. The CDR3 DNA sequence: TGCAGCGCCCCGGTCGGCAGCTACAACTATGGCTACACCTTC. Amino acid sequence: CSAPVGSYNYGYTF.

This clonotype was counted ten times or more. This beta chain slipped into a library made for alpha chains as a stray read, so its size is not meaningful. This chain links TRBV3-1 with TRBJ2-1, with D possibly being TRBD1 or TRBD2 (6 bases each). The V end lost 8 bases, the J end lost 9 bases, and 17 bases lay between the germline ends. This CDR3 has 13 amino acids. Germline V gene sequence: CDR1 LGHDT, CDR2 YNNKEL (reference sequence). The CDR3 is CASGDNWGGEQFF. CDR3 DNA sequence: TGTGCCAGCGGGGACAACTGGGGAGGTGAGCAGTTCTTC.

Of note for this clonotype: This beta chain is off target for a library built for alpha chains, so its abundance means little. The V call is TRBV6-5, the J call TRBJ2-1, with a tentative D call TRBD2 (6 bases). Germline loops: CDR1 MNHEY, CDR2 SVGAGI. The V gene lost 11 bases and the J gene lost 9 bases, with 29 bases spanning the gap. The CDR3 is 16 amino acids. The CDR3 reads CAASNPPGSKDGEQFF. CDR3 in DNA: TGTGCCGCCAGCAACCCCCCCGGGAGTAAGGACGGTGAGCAGTTCTTC.

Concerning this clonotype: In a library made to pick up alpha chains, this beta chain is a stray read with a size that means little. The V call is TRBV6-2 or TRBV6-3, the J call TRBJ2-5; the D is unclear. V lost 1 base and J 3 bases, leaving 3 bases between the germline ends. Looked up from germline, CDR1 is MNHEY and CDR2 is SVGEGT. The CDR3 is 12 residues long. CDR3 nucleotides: TGTGCCAGCAGTTACTATGAAGAGACCCAGTACTTC. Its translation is CASSYYEETQYF.

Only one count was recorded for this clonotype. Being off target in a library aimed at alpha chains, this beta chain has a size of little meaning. CDR3 sequence: CASSLEIGDTQYF. In DNA, the CDR3 is TGTGCCAGCAGCTTAGAGATAGGAGATACGCAGTATTTT. The J gene is TRBJ2-3, the V gene TRBV7-8; D ambiguous. The CDR3 totals 13 residues. Trimming left V 1 base short and J 5 bases short, with 7 bases between. Germline loops: CDR1 SGHVS, CDR2 FQNEAQ.

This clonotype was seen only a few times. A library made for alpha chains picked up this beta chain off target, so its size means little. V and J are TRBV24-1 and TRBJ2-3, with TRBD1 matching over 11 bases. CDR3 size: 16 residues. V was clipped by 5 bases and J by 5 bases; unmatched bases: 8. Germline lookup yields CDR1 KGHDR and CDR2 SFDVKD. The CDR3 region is CATSALRTGGQDTQYF. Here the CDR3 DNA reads TGTGCCACCAGTGCTCTTCGGACAGGGGGCCAAGATACGCAGTATTTT.

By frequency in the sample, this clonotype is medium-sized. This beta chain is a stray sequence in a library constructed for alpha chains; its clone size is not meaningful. The CDR3 loop reads CASSLTGRPFSSPLHF. The DNA for the CDR3 is TGTGCCAGCAGTCTAACAGGGCGCCCCTTTTCGTCACCCCTCCACTTT. V usage is TRBV14 and J usage is TRBJ1-6, with D tentatively TRBD1 (6 bases). The CDR3 runs to 16 residues. Per germline, CDR1 SGHDN and CDR2 FVKESK. V was pared by 6 bases and J by 10 bases, with 22 bases between.

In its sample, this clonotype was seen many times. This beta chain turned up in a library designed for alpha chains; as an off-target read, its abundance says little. This CDR3 reads CASSGGLGAFF. The CDR3 coding sequence is TGTGCCAGCTCGGGGGGTTTAGGAGCTTTCTTT. The chain is built from TRBV6-5 and TRBJ1-1, with a possible D match to TRBD1 (5 bases). The germline V gene encodes CDR1 MNHEY and CDR2 SVGAGI. The V end was cut by 8 bases, the J end by 10 bases, with 14 bases between. This CDR3 is built from 11 residues.

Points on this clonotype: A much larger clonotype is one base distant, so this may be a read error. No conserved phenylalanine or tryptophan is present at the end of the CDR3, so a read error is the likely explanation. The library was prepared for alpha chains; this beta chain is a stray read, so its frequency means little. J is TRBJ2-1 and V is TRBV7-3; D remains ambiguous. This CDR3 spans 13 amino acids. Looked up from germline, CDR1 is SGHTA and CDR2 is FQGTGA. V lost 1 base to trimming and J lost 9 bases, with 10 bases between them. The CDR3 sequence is CASSLSPTGEQFI. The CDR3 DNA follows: TGTGCCAGCAGCTTAAGTCCCACGGGTGAGCAGTTCATC.

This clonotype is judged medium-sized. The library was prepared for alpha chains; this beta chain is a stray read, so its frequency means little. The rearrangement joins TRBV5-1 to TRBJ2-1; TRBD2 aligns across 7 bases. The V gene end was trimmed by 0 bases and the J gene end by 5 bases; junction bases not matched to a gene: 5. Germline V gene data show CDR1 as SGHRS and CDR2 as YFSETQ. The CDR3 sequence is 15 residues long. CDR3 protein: CASSLEGGRDNEQFF. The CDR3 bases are TGCGCCAGCAGCTTGGAAGGCGGGAGAGACAATGAGCAGTTCTTC.

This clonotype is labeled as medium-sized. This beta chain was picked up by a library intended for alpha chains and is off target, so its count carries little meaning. The CDR3 reads CAISESPASLGRNEQFF. The CDR3 bases are TGTGCCATCAGTGAGTCCCCGGCTAGTCTGGGGAGAAATGAGCAGTTCTTC. The chain uses TRBV10-3 and TRBJ2-1; perhaps TRBD2 as D (5 bases). There are 17 residues in the CDR3. Germline V gene sequence: CDR1 ENHRY, CDR2 SYGVKD. V lost 0 bases and J lost 7, with 19 bases in between.

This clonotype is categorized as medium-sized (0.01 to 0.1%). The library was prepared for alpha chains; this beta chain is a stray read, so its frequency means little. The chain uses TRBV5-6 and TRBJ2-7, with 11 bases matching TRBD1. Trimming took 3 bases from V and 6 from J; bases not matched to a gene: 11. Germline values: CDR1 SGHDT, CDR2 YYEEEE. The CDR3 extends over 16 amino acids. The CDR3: CASSYESGQGAREQYF. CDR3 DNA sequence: TGTGCCAGCAGCTATGAGAGCGGACAGGGGGCGCGCGAGCAGTACTTC.